The rows below give T cell receptor beta chains drawn from one sample of a study of identical twins. TCRdb ran MiXCR on the 5' RACE reads and lists one entry per CDR3 protein. The sample has some 730,000 distinct CDR3 sequences, 18% seen once; the top ten hold 13%. Separately, the same data were catalogued under a study of T cells expressing NK-cell markers.

Specimen: PBMCs. Receptors were obtained from a woman in her late teens or twenties in good health. CDR3s include the opening cysteine and the closing phenylalanine or tryptophan. The D gene is left open where the match is weak. Some rows have no size entry. The others give once, few or many, or a class for an expanded clone.

TRBJ1-1 | TRBV5-1 | few | - | 15 | CASSSATAMNTEAFF | TGCGCCAGCAGCTCAGCGACGGCAATGAACACTGAAGCTTTCTTT
TRBJ2-2 | TRBV5-6 | - | - | 14 | CASSFGTGPGKLFF | TGTGCCAGCAGCTTCGGCACAGGGCCCGGGAAGCTGTTTTTT
TRBJ1-3 | TRBV12-3/TRBV12-4 | few | - | 16 | CASSRRGGNSGNTIYF | TGTGCCAGCAGTCGACGGGGAGGTAACTCTGGAAACACCATATATTTT
TRBJ2-2 | TRBV2 | - | - | 15 | CASKGWQTNTGELFF | TGTGCCAGTAAGGGATGGCAGACGAACACCGGGGAGCTGTTTTTT
TRBJ2-7 | TRBV7-6 | few | TRBD1 | 16 | CASSTTTGETFYEQYF | TGTGCCAGCAGCACGACGACAGGGGAGACGTTCTACGAGCAGTACTTC
TRBJ2-3 | TRBV5-1 | - | TRBD2 | 16 | CASSPGGPASTDTQYF | TGCGCCAGCAGCCCGGGGGGACCCGCTAGCACAGATACGCAGTATTTT
TRBJ2-7 | TRBV20-1 | - | - | 14 | CSAQDGGSTYEQYF | TGCAGTGCTCAGGACGGTGGTTCTACCTACGAGCAGTACTTC
TRBJ2-5 | TRBV29-1 | few | TRBD1 | 12 | CSVRTGEETQYF | TGCAGCGTTAGGACAGGGGAAGAGACCCAGTACTTC
TRBJ2-3 | TRBV7-2 | - | - | 15 | CATQLNRARTDTQYF | TGTGCCACCCAGCTGAATCGGGCTCGCACAGATACGCAGTATTTT
TRBJ2-3 | TRBV20-1 | - | - | 11 | CSLNSADTQYF | TGCAGCCTGAACTCGGCAGATACGCAGTATTTT
TRBJ1-5 | TRBV20-1 | few | TRBD1 | 14 | CSAAGQGASSPQHF | TGCAGTGCTGCGGGACAGGGGGCTTCCTCGCCCCAGCATTTT
TRBJ2-5 | TRBV11-2 | few | TRBD2 | 18 | CASSIGLAGGGAQETQYF | TGTGCCAGCAGCATTGGACTAGCGGGAGGAGGGGCCCAAGAGACCCAGTACTTC
TRBJ2-1 | TRBV12-3/TRBV12-4 | few | - | 15 | CASSHPGRSGREQFF | TGTGCCAGCAGTCATCCCGGACGGTCCGGACGGGAGCAGTTCTTC
TRBJ1-1 | TRBV11-1 | few | - | 14 | CASRWGSANTEAFF | TGTGCCAGCAGGTGGGGTAGCGCGAACACTGAAGCTTTCTTT
TRBJ2-5 | TRBV29-1 | few | - | 11 | CSVEGRGTQYF | TGCAGCGTTGAGGGACGGGGGACCCAGTACTTC
TRBJ2-1 | TRBV11-2 | - | TRBD1 | 17 | CASSPGVTGTGMDEQFF | TGTGCCAGCAGCCCTGGGGTCACCGGGACAGGGATGGATGAGCAGTTCTTC
TRBJ2-1 | TRBV4-3 | - | TRBD2 | 14 | CASSHDPSGGEQFF | TGCGCCAGCAGCCACGACCCCAGCGGGGGTGAGCAGTTCTTC
TRBJ1-1 | TRBV7-3 | few | - | 14 | CASSPGRGNTEAFF | TGTGCCAGCAGCCCAGGACGGGGGAACACTGAAGCTTTCTTT
TRBJ2-6 | TRBV11-1 | - | TRBD1 | 18 | CASSPDRGANSGANVLTF | TGTGCCAGCAGCCCCGACAGGGGGGCCAACTCTGGGGCCAACGTCCTGACTTTC
TRBJ2-3 | TRBV20-1 | few | - | 13 | CSASPSPTDTQYF | TGCAGTGCTAGCCCTAGCCCCACAGATACGCAGTATTTT
TRBJ2-3 | TRBV10-3 | - | - | 15 | CAISYTRTSTDTQYF | TGTGCCATCAGCTATACAAGGACTAGCACAGATACGCAGTATTTT
TRBJ1-2 | TRBV29-1 | - | TRBD1 | 13 | CSVSVDRSYGYTF | TGCAGCGTCTCTGTGGACAGGTCTTATGGCTACACCTTC
TRBJ2-7 | TRBV20-1 | few | TRBD2 | 14 | CSARELAGGYEQYF | TGCAGTGCTAGGGAACTAGCGGGAGGATACGAGCAGTACTTC
TRBJ2-6 | TRBV4-1 | - | - | 19 | CASSHGLIGGGSGANVLTF | TGCGCCAGCAGCCATGGTTTGATCGGCGGAGGCTCTGGGGCCAACGTCCTGACTTTC
TRBJ2-7 | TRBV5-1 | few | TRBD1 | 13 | CASRTQTGTEQYF | TGCGCCAGCAGGACGCAGACAGGGACCGAGCAGTACTTC
TRBJ1-3 | TRBV20-1 | - | - | 16 | CSARDPGRGDGNTIYF | TGCAGTGCTAGAGATCCCGGCAGGGGCGACGGAAACACCATATATTTT
TRBJ2-3 | TRBV20-1 | - | - | 14 | CSASKPSRPDTQYF | TGCAGTGCTAGTAAGCCCTCTAGGCCAGATACGCAGTATTTT
TRBJ2-5 | TRBV12-3/TRBV12-4 | many | - | 11 | CASSFAETQYF | TGTGCCAGCAGTTTTGCTGAGACCCAGTACTTC
TRBJ2-2 | TRBV5-1 | - | - | 12 | CASSTWSGELFF | TGCGCCAGCAGTACTTGGTCCGGGGAGCTGTTTTTT
TRBJ2-2 | TRBV5-6 | few | TRBD1 | 16 | CASSLDRGLLDGELFF | TGTGCCAGCAGCTTAGACAGGGGATTGCTGGACGGGGAGCTGTTTTTT
TRBJ2-7 | TRBV5-5 | - | - | 14 | CASSLEGVTYEQYF | TGTGCCAGCAGCTTGGAAGGCGTGACCTACGAGCAGTACTTC
TRBJ2-1 | TRBV7-8 | few | TRBD2 | 15 | CASSLDWLAGTEQFF | TGTGCCAGCAGCTTAGATTGGCTAGCGGGGACTGAGCAGTTCTTC